This TCR beta chain was retrieved from a study of T-cell reconstitution after alpha-beta-depleted transplantation in children. The library targeted TCRbeta and was prepared with unique molecular identifiers. TCRdb ran MiXCR on the PCR reads and lists one entry per CDR3 protein. This sample has approximately 240,000 distinct CDR3 sequences, with 9.7% found just once. Trimming removed 5 bases at V and 2 bases at J, with 4 bases between. The CDR3 spans 12 residues. Germline V gives CDR1 MDHEN, CDR2 SYDVKM. This clonotype was observed many times. The clonotype comes from a human donor who donated a stem cell graft to a child with SCID. Sequencing was performed on PBMCs from the stem cell graft donor, taken from the stem cell graft. The chain links TRBV28 to TRBJ2-1; D is ambiguous. Here the CDR3 DNA reads TGTGCCAGCAGTCTTACCTACAATGAGCAGTTCTTC. Encoded protein: CASSLTYNEQFF.